Following are 2 T cell receptor beta chains from one sample sequenced in a study of vaccination and CD4 T cells after COVID-19. These receptors lack a known antigen. Regarding treatment: approximately nine-day PBMC culture with coronavirus spike peptide pools or control peptides (ViraFEST assay). Cultured CD4+ T-cell DNA underwent Oncomine TCR Beta short-read sequencing. TCRdb re-derived calls from the PCR reads in MiXCR, one entry per CDR3 protein. This sample has fewer than 15,000 distinct CDR3 sequences, with 35% found just once. The sample consisted of CD4+ T cells from blood, cultured in vitro. The origin of the receptors is a human donor who had recovered from COVID-19.

This chain connects TRBV24-1 to TRBJ2-1; 11 nucleotides agree with TRBD2. Germline CDR1 and CDR2: KGHDR and SFDVKD. CDR3 size: 16 residues. The ends lost 3 bases at V and 5 bases at J; junction bases unmatched: 5. The CDR3 sequence: CATSDEMTSGNNEQFF. Written as DNA, the CDR3 is TGTGCCACCAGTGATGAAATGACTAGCGGGAACAATGAGCAGTTCTTC.

The chain employs TRBV6-5 and TRBJ2-1; 9 nucleotides align to TRBD2. Germline V gene sequence: CDR1 MNHEY, CDR2 SVGAGI. CDR3 length: 15 residues. V lost 4 bases and J lost 6; bases outside the gene matches: 7. CDR3 DNA: TGTGCCAGCAGTTTAGCGGGAGCGGGAAGCAATGAGCAGTTCTTC. Translation gives CASSLAGAGSNEQFF.